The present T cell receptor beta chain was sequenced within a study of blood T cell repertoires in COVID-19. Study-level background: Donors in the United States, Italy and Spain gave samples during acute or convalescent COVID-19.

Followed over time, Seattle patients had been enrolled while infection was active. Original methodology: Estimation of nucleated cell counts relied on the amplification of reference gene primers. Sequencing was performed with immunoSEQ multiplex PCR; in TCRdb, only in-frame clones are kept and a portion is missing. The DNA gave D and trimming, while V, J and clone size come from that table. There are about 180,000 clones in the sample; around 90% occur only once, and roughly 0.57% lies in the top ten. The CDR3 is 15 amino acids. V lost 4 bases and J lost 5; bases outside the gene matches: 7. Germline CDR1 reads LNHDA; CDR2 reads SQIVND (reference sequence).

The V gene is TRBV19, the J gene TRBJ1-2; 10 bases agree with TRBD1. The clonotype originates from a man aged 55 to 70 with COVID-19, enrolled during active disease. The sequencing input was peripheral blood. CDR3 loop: CASSTLGQGEYGYTF. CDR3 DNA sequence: TGTGCCAGTAGTACCCTAGGACAGGGGGAGTATGGCTACACCTTC. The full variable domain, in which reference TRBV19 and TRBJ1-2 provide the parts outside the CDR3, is DGGITQSPKYLFRKEGQNVTLSCEQNLNHDAMYWYRQDPGQGLRLIYYSQIVNDFQKGDIAEGYSVSREKKESFPLTVTSAQKNPTAFYLCASSTLGQGEYGYTFGSGTRLTVV.